The 29 T cell receptor beta chains in this list originate from one sample, sequenced in a study of T cell repertoires in cytomegalovirus infection. These receptors are not linked to any known antigen. Via MiXCR, TCRdb re-called the reads, giving one row per CDR3 protein. This table holds 700,000 to 850,000 distinct CDR3 sequences, 32% found once. This sample comprised cultured CD8+ T cells from PBMCs, obtained from culture after CMV antigen stimulation. The receptors stem from a human donor in good health (CMV status not recorded). Some clones in this sample may be carry-over from other donors' samples.

This rearrangement joins TRBV11-1 to TRBJ2-2; the match to TRBD2 covers 12 bases. This CDR3 region has 16 residues. The ends lost 5 bases at V and 3 bases at J; junction bases unmatched: 4. Germline V gene data show CDR1 as SGHAT and CDR2 as FQDESV (reference sequence). CDR3 nucleotides: TGTGCCAGCAGCAGCCGACTAGCGGGGGACACCGGGGAGCTGTTTTTT. This codes for CASSSRLAGDTGELFF.

The chain carries TRBV2 and TRBJ2-2; D is perhaps TRBD1 or TRBD2 (5 bases each). Germline loops: CDR1 SNHLY, CDR2 FYNNEI. Trimming left V 7 bases short and J 3 bases short, with 9 bases between. There are 13 residues in the CDR3. The DNA of the CDR3 is TGTGCCAGCACCGGGGCCTACACCGGGGAGCTGTTTTTT. Translated: CASTGAYTGELFF.

This clonotype was observed a handful of times. The chain joins TRBV7-9 to TRBJ2-3, with D perhaps TRBD1 or TRBD2 (5 bases each). The germline V gene has CDR1 SEHNR and CDR2 FQNEAQ (reference sequence). The CDR3 length is 14 residues. Trimming left V 8 bases short and J 3 bases short, with 15 bases between. CDR3 residues: CASVLRGETDTQYF. In nucleotides, the CDR3 is TGTGCCAGCGTCCTTAGGGGAGAGACAGATACGCAGTATTTT.

A single count supports this clonotype. V usage is TRBV15 and J usage is TRBJ2-7; D is uncertain. The CDR3 loop spans 15 amino acids. Trimming removed 0 bases at V and 3 bases at J, with 12 bases between. Germline values: CDR1 LNHNV, CDR2 YYDKDF (reference sequence). CDR3 residues: CATSRDPPPVYEQYF. CDR3 in DNA: TGTGCCACCAGCAGAGATCCACCTCCGGTCTACGAGCAGTACTTC.

At least ten counts were recorded for this clonotype. The chain links TRBV7-6 to TRBJ2-1, with D unclear. The CDR3 is made up of 14 amino acids. Germline CDR1 reads SGHVS; CDR2 reads FNYEAQ. The V end lost 5 bases, the J end lost 5 bases, and 13 bases lay between the germline ends. The CDR3 region is CASSLLGQDNEQFF. Here the CDR3 DNA reads TGTGCCAGCAGCCTACTGGGCCAGGACAATGAGCAGTTCTTC. Full variable domain (rest looked up from reference TRBV7-6 and TRBJ2-1): GAGVSQSPRYKVTKRGQDVALRCDPISGHVSLYWYRQALGQGPEFLTYFNYEAQQDKSGLPNDRFSAERPEGSISTLTIQRTEQRDSAMYRCASSLLGQDNEQFFGPGTRLTVL.

This clonotype was counted at least ten times. This CDR3 is CASSFPPFTGLPSYEQYF. CDR3 bases: TGTGCCAGCAGCTTTCCCCCCTTTACAGGGCTCCCCTCCTACGAGCAGTACTTC. The chain couples TRBV7-2 to TRBJ2-7; D may be TRBD1 (6 bases). The CDR3 length is 18 residues. Trimming shortened V by 3 bases and J by 0 bases, and 21 bases separated the two germline ends. Germline V gene sequence: CDR1 SGHTA, CDR2 FQGNSA.

The J gene is TRBJ1-2, the V gene TRBV2, with 8 bases that match TRBD1. The junction had 15 bases not matched to a gene; V was cut back by 8 bases and J by 7 bases. This CDR3 is 15 amino acids long. From germline, CDR1 is SNHLY and CDR2 FYNNEI. The CDR3 bases are TGTGCCAGCTGGTACTCAGGGGGCACGTCTATTGGCTACACCTTC. The encoded protein is CASWYSGGTSIGYTF.

Concerning this clonotype: This sequence may be a read error, since a much larger clone differs from it by one base. The conserved final phenylalanine or tryptophan is absent from the CDR3, which likely points to a read error. The rearrangement joins TRBV7-2 to TRBJ2-1; D gene uncertain. V dropped 1 base and J dropped 6 bases, with 10 bases sitting between them. The CDR3 has 14 residues. The V gene's germline CDR1 is SGHTA and CDR2 FQGNSA. The CDR3 spells CASSLGHRPNEQFS. In nucleotides, the CDR3 is TGTGCCAGCAGCTTAGGACATAGGCCCAATGAGCAGTTCTCC.

V usage is TRBV19 and J usage is TRBJ1-6; TRBD1 might be the D (5 bases). The CDR3 spans 14 residues. V lost 6 bases, J lost 7 bases, and 13 bases lay in between. Germline V CDR1 and CDR2: LNHDA, SQIVND (reference sequence). The CDR3 region is CASSPGLRNSPLHF. CDR3 DNA: TGTGCCAGTAGCCCGGGACTAAGAAATTCACCCCTCCACTTT.

The chain carries TRBV6-6 and TRBJ1-5; D might be TRBD1 (6 bases). The CDR3 loop spans 14 amino acids. Looked up from germline, CDR1 is MNHNY and CDR2 is SVGAGI (reference sequence). V lost 10 bases and J 5 bases, leaving 18 bases between the germline ends. The CDR3 loop reads CATNGRGADQPQHF. In nucleotides, the CDR3 is TGTGCCACCAACGGGAGGGGGGCAGATCAGCCCCAGCATTTT.

This clonotype was found a few times. This chain uses TRBV7-6 with TRBJ2-7, with D perhaps matching TRBD2 (6 bases). Trimming left V 6 bases short and J 6 bases short, with 15 bases between. CDR1 is SGHVS, CDR2 FNYEAQ, per germline. The CDR3 length is 13 residues. CDR3 sequence: CASRNGGRSEQYF. CDR3 DNA: TGTGCCAGCAGAAATGGGGGGAGGTCCGAGCAGTACTTC.

This clonotype occurred a few times. The J gene is TRBJ2-4, the V gene TRBV19; 9 positions match TRBD1. Trimming cost V 5 bases and J 1 base; bases outside gene matches: 6. Germline V CDR1 and CDR2: LNHDA, SQIVND (reference sequence). The CDR3 length is 16 residues. The CDR3 loop reads CASSGYRGLAKNIQYF. The CDR3 DNA is TGTGCCAGTAGTGGTTACAGGGGGCTCGCCAAAAACATTCAGTACTTC.

V and J are TRBV28 and TRBJ2-1; 8 bases map to TRBD1. The CDR3 has 15 amino acids. Germline V gene data show CDR1 as MDHEN and CDR2 as SYDVKM. The junction had 10 bases not matched to a gene; V was cut back by 6 bases and J by 6 bases. CDR3 DNA: TGTGCCAGCAGGATGGGACAGGAGCTACCCAATGAGCAGTTCTTC. This translates into CASRMGQELPNEQFF.

The genes are TRBV12-3 or TRBV12-4 and TRBJ1-4, with D uncertain. This CDR3 region has 15 residues. Trimming removed 1 base at V and 6 bases at J, with 12 bases between. The DNA of the CDR3 is TGTGCCAGCAGTTTAGAGCGCACCTTTGATGAAAAACTGTTTTTT. It yields the protein CASSLERTFDEKLFF.

This clonotype was seen a handful of times. The V call is TRBV6-6, the J call TRBJ2-2, with 7 positions matching TRBD2. Germline values: CDR1 MNHNY, CDR2 SVGAGI (reference sequence). This CDR3 has 17 residues. V shed 3 bases, J shed 0 bases, and the junction held 7 bases outside the gene matches. CDR3 in DNA: TGTGCCAGCAGTTATGGGGGGGGTTACGCGAACACCGGGGAGCTGTTTTTT. Its protein is CASSYGGGYANTGELFF.

The chain is built from TRBV6-1 and TRBJ1-2; D is perhaps TRBD1 (6 bases). The ends were cut back, 8 bases at V and 5 bases at J, with 18 bases in the middle. The CDR3 sequence is 14 residues long. In germline, CDR1 is MNHNS, CDR2 SASEGT. The CDR3: CASSGSQGIYGYTF. In nucleotides, the CDR3 is TGTGCCAGCTCAGGGTCCCAGGGGATATATGGCTACACCTTC.

This clonotype has a handful of counts. V is TRBV6-1 and J is TRBJ1-1, with a possible D match to TRBD1 (5 bases). CDR3 length equals 12 residues. Germline V gene data show CDR1 as MNHNS and CDR2 as SASEGT. Trimming pared 7 bases from V and 2 bases from J, leaving 8 bases between. The CDR3 DNA reads TGTGCCAGCACTGGGGGTAACACTGAAGCTTTCTTT. Translated, it gives CASTGGNTEAFF.

The chain employs TRBV6-6 and TRBJ2-1, with 10 bases fitting TRBD1. V shed 2 bases and J 5 bases; nucleotides not matched to a gene: 15. Germline lookup yields CDR1 MNHNY and CDR2 SVGAGI (reference sequence). The CDR3 is made up of 19 amino acids. Here the CDR3 reads CASSYPPVLGTGVDNEQFF. DNA of the CDR3: TGTGCCAGCAGTTACCCCCCGGTATTAGGGACAGGGGTCGACAATGAGCAGTTCTTC.

The chain combines TRBV24-1 with TRBJ2-3, with 7 positions matching TRBD2. Germline V CDR1 and CDR2: KGHDR, SFDVKD. V lost 0 bases to trimming and J lost 6 bases; unmatched junction nucleotides: 11. The CDR3 extends over 17 amino acids. CDR3 coding DNA: TGTGCCACCAGTGATTTGCGGGGGGACCCCTCTGCCGATACGCAGTATTTT. As protein: CATSDLRGDPSADTQYF.

This clonotype was seen repeatedly, ten times or more. The chain links TRBV11-2 to TRBJ2-3; 14 bases are shared with TRBD2. The junction had 7 bases not matched to a gene; V was cut back by 5 bases and J by 6 bases. CDR3 size: 16 residues. In germline, CDR1 is SGHAT, CDR2 FQNNGV. This CDR3 is CASSTRTSGGSDTQYF. The CDR3 nucleotides are TGTGCCAGCAGCACCAGGACTAGCGGGGGGTCGGATACGCAGTATTTT.

J is TRBJ1-5 and V is TRBV7-4; weak D call: TRBD1 (6 bases). CDR1 SGHVT and CDR2 SQSDAQ come from the germline V gene. The CDR3 extends over 14 amino acids. V lost 4 bases to trimming and J lost 4 bases, with 11 bases between them. The DNA of the CDR3 is TGTGCCAGCAGCTCTGGGGGGACAAATCAGCCCCAGCATTTT. Encoded protein: CASSSGGTNQPQHF.

The V gene is TRBV28, the J gene TRBJ2-1; D perhaps matches TRBD2 (5 bases). The ends were cut back, 8 bases at V and 6 bases at J, with 14 bases in the middle. The CDR3 length is 13 residues. Germline assignment: CDR1 MDHEN and CDR2 SYDVKM. DNA for the CDR3: TGTGCCAGCGACAAGAGGGCCCCCAATGAGCAGTTCTTC. Its protein product is CASDKRAPNEQFF.

This clonotype showed up just a few times. This chain links TRBV5-6 with TRBJ2-7; D might be TRBD1 (6 bases). Per the germline V gene, CDR1 is SGHDT and CDR2 is YYEEEE. V was shortened by 4 bases and J by 6 bases, with 14 bases between the two germline ends. The CDR3 contains 13 residues. CDR3 sequence (DNA): TGTGCCAGCAGCAGCTACAGGGAGCTCGAGCAGTACGTC. This encodes CASSSYRELEQYV.

V usage is TRBV6-1 and J usage is TRBJ1-4; D may be TRBD1 (6 bases). The V and J ends lost 2 bases and 3 bases respectively, with 13 bases between them. CDR1 is MNHNS and CDR2 is SASEGT in the germline V gene. This CDR3 region has 16 residues. The CDR3, as DNA: TGTGCCAGCAGTGAACGGGGGGCAGGCTCTAATGAAAAACTGTTTTTT. It yields the protein CASSERGAGSNEKLFF.

The sample holds a few counts of this clonotype. This sequence joins TRBV6-2 or TRBV6-3 and TRBJ2-7, with D hard to call. Germline assignment: CDR1 MNHEY and CDR2 SVGEGT. The CDR3 is 12 amino acids. In DNA form, the CDR3 reads TGTGCCAGCAGCCCTCGGACCCGCGAGAAGTACGTC. This codes for CASSPRTREKYV.

This clonotype was picked up a small number of times. The chain joins TRBV4-1 to TRBJ2-1; possible D gene TRBD2, 6 bases. The CDR3 runs to 18 residues. Per germline, CDR1 MGHRA and CDR2 YSYEKL. Trimming left V 1 base short and J 0 bases short, with 16 bases between. The CDR3 loop is CASSQGIAAAGSYNEQFF. The CDR3 DNA sequence: TGCGCCAGCAGCCAAGGGATAGCGGCGGCGGGCTCCTACAATGAGCAGTTCTTC.

This sequence joins TRBV7-4 and TRBJ2-3; 7 bases align to TRBD2. This CDR3 is 16 amino acids long. Trimming removed 5 bases from V and 2 bases from J; junction bases left unmatched: 10. Per the germline V gene, CDR1 is SGHVT and CDR2 is SQSDAQ. The CDR3 region has the DNA TGTGCCAGCAGCGCCTTTGGGCTAGCGGCCACAGATACGCAGTATTTT. Translated, it gives CASSAFGLAATDTQYF.

For this clonotype: This may be a read error, as it is one base from a much larger clone. The chain combines TRBV7-9 with TRBJ1-1, with D unclear. The CDR3 sequence is 12 residues long. The ends were cut back, 1 base at V and 4 bases at J, with 4 bases in the middle. Germline CDR1 reads SEHNR; CDR2 reads FQNEAQ (reference sequence). The CDR3 sequence is CASSLEATEAFF. The CDR3, as DNA: TGTGCCAGCAGCTTAGAGGCCACTGAAGCTTTCTTT.

This clonotype was counted ten times or more. The chain combines TRBV7-9 with TRBJ2-5, with no clear D. Trimming took 5 bases from V and 5 from J, leaving 6 bases between them. Looked up from germline, CDR1 is SEHNR and CDR2 is FQNEAQ (reference sequence). CDR3 size: 11 residues. The CDR3 region is CASSIRETQYF. The CDR3 nucleotides read TGTGCCAGCAGCATTAGGGAGACCCAGTACTTC.